This passage covers 23 T cell receptor beta chains from one sample sequenced in a study of blood T cell repertoires in COVID-19. Sequencing used immunoSEQ multiplex PCR; TCRdb keeps in-frame clones, though not all of them. The table includes about 220,000 clones, 65% to 90% detected once. The sequencing sample was made of peripheral blood. The receptor set was obtained from a woman in her sixties or seventies with COVID-19, enrolled during active disease.

The chain has TRBV7-2 and TRBJ1-2, with TRBD1 matching over 9 bases. This CDR3 is built from 17 residues. Germline V gene sequence: CDR1 SGHTA, CDR2 FQGNSA. V trimming: 1 base; J trimming: 3 bases; junction bases outside the gene matches: 9. CDR3 sequence: CASSLGGQGTLDYGYTF. DNA for the CDR3: TGTGCCAGCAGCTTAGGGGGACAGGGCACCCTGGACTATGGCTACACCTTC.

CDR3 sequence (DNA): TGTGCCAGCTCACCAGGCCGGGGGGAGCAGTACTTC. Translation: CASSPGRGEQYF. This rearrangement joins TRBV18 to TRBJ2-7, with TRBD2 as a possible D gene (6 bases). Per the germline V gene, CDR1 is KGHSH and CDR2 is LQKENI. V was shortened by 2 bases and J by 7 bases, with 9 bases between the two germline ends. The length of the CDR3 is 12 residues.

The rearrangement uses TRBV19 and TRBJ1-4, with D possibly being TRBD1 (6 bases). This CDR3 has 14 amino acids. The germline V and J ends were trimmed by 6 bases and 3 bases, with 11 bases remaining between them. Per germline, CDR1 LNHDA and CDR2 SQIVND (reference sequence). CDR3 loop: CASRFRGANEKLFF. CDR3 coding DNA: TGTGCCAGTAGGTTCAGGGGAGCTAATGAAAAACTGTTTTTT.

V gene TRBV29-1 combines with J gene TRBJ1-3; D is ambiguous. The CDR3 is 12 amino acids. Germline CDR1 is SQVTM and CDR2 is ANQGSEA. V was cut by 3 bases and J by 0 bases, with 3 bases left in between. CDR3 DNA sequence: TGCAGCGTTGACTACTCTGGAAACACCATATATTTT. Protein sequence: CSVDYSGNTIYF.

The V gene is TRBV9, the J gene TRBJ2-3; 8 nucleotides match TRBD1. Germline assignment: CDR1 SGDLS and CDR2 YYNGEE. The V gene end was trimmed by 3 bases and the J gene end by 2 bases; junction bases not matched to a gene: 5. The CDR3 contains 15 residues. CDR3 bases: TGTGCCAGCAGCGACCCGGGACAGGTCACAGATACGCAGTATTTT. Its protein is CASSDPGQVTDTQYF.

The V call is TRBV6-5, the J call TRBJ2-3, with D possibly matching TRBD1 (6 bases). The CDR3 runs to 16 residues. Trimming cost V 4 bases and J 0 bases, with 14 bases left between them. The V gene's germline CDR1 is MNHEY and CDR2 SVGAGI. CDR3 bases: TGTGCCAGCAGTTTCCGCTCGACAGGTAGCACAGATACGCAGTATTTT. The encoded protein is CASSFRSTGSTDTQYF.

This clone has just a few counts. The rearrangement uses TRBV7-2 and TRBJ2-7; TRBD1 matches 7 bases. The CDR3 totals 14 residues. V trimming: 1 base; J trimming: 6 bases; junction bases outside the gene matches: 6. CDR1 and CDR2 from the germline V gene are SGHTA and FQGNSA. CDR3 in amino acids: CASSLGSGGSEQYF. Written as DNA, the CDR3 is TGTGCCAGCAGCTTAGGGTCAGGGGGAAGCGAGCAGTACTTC. The whole variable domain, remainder taken from reference TRBV7-2 and TRBJ2-7, is GAGVSQSPSNKVTEKGKDVELRCDPISGHTALYWYRQSLGQGLEFLIYFQGNSAPDKSGLPSDRFSAERTGGSVSTLTIQRTQQEDSAVYLCASSLGSGGSEQYFGPGTRLTVT.

Remarks on this clone: An end of the junction differs from the germline gene, which may be a read error. The rearrangement joins TRBV7-7 to TRBJ2-5; 11 bases match TRBD1. CDR1 and CDR2 from the germline V gene are SSHAT and FNYEAQ (reference sequence). The CDR3 is 15 amino acids. The CDR3 DNA reads TGTGCTAGCAGCCTTAGGACAGGGGGCTGGGAGACCCAGTACTTC. It yields the protein CASSLRTGGWETQYF.

The rearrangement joins TRBV28 to TRBJ1-1; 8 bases agree with TRBD1. The CDR3 totals 13 residues. Per the germline V gene, CDR1 is MDHEN and CDR2 is SYDVKM. Trimming cost V 5 bases and J 6 bases; bases outside gene matches: 5. CDR3 loop: CASSMTGEPEAFF. The CDR3 nucleotides read TGTGCCAGCAGTATGACAGGGGAGCCTGAAGCTTTCTTT.

The chain has TRBV19 and TRBJ2-6, with D unclear. This CDR3 is 16 amino acids long. The V end lost 1 base, the J end lost 2 bases, and 9 bases lay between the germline ends. Germline lookup yields CDR1 LNHDA and CDR2 SQIVND (reference sequence). DNA of the CDR3: TGTGCCAGTAGTATAGGTGTCCGTACTGGGGCCAACGTCCTGACTTTC. As protein: CASSIGVRTGANVLTF. The full variable domain, completed using reference TRBV19 and TRBJ2-6, is DGGITQSPKYLFRKEGQNVTLSCEQNLNHDAMYWYRQDPGQGLRLIYYSQIVNDFQKGDIAEGYSVSREKKESFPLTVTSAQKNPTAFYLCASSIGVRTGANVLTFGAGSRLTVL.

The genes are TRBV6-1 and TRBJ2-1; 12 bases align to TRBD2. CDR1 and CDR2 (germline): MNHNS, SASEGT. The trim removed 2 bases at V and 8 bases at J, leaving 4 bases unmatched. The CDR3 covers 15 residues. The CDR3 is CASSETGLAGHEQFF. The CDR3 nucleotides read TGTGCCAGCAGTGAAACTGGACTAGCGGGACATGAGCAGTTCTTC.

The chain couples TRBV19 to TRBJ2-3, with D perhaps matching TRBD1 (6 bases). The CDR3 extends over 14 amino acids. From germline, CDR1 is LNHDA and CDR2 SQIVND (reference sequence). V gave up 7 bases and J gave up 2 bases, with 13 bases separating them. The CDR3, as DNA: TGTGCCAGTACAACAGGGTTCGTCACAGATACGCAGTATTTT. It specifies CASTTGFVTDTQYF.

To note about this clone: Other DNA sequences within the sample encode an identical CDR3. CDR3 sequence: CASSLDGSSYNEQFF. CDR3 DNA: TGTGCCAGCAGCTTAGACGGGAGCTCCTACAATGAGCAGTTCTTC. The chain employs TRBV11-2 and TRBJ2-1; a possible D gene is TRBD2 (6 bases). CDR1 and CDR2 from the germline V gene are SGHAT and FQNNGV. V was cut by 0 bases and J by 0 bases, with 6 bases left in between. This CDR3 has 15 residues. Variable domain in full (rest from reference TRBV11-2 and TRBJ2-1): EAGVAQSPRYKIIEKRQSVAFWCNPISGHATLYWYQQILGQGPKLLIQFQNNGVVDDSQLPKDRFSAERLKGVDSTLKIQPAKLEDSAVYLCASSLDGSSYNEQFFGPGTRLTVL.

The chain carries TRBV18 and TRBJ1-5, with D perhaps matching TRBD1 (5 bases). The CDR3 has 14 residues. Germline V gene sequence: CDR1 KGHSH, CDR2 LQKENI. V dropped 3 bases and J dropped 3 bases, with 9 bases sitting between them. This chain's CDR3 is CASSPTGLNQPQHF. DNA of the CDR3: TGTGCCAGCTCACCCACGGGACTCAATCAGCCCCAGCATTTT.

This clone is a singleton in its sample. This chain joins TRBV7-8 and TRBJ1-5; 8 bases are a match to TRBD1. After removal of 8 bases from V and 0 bases from J, the junction contained 15 bases not matched to a gene. The CDR3 sequence is 18 residues long. CDR1 is SGHVS, CDR2 FQNEAQ, per germline. The CDR3: CASRRGGTGSISNQPQHF. CDR3 nucleotide sequence: TGTGCCAGCCGCCGAGGCGGGACAGGATCGATTAGCAATCAGCCCCAGCATTTT.

The rearrangement links TRBV5-1 to TRBJ2-3; 12 bases line up with TRBD2. Germline V gene lookup returns CDR1 SGHRS and CDR2 YFSETQ. The trim removed 3 bases at V and 5 bases at J, leaving 1 base unmatched. This CDR3 has 14 amino acids. This chain's CDR3 is CASSSSGRGDTQYF. As DNA, the CDR3 is TGCGCCAGCAGCTCTAGCGGGAGGGGAGATACGCAGTATTTT. Full variable domain (rest looked up from reference TRBV5-1 and TRBJ2-3): KAGVTQTPRYLIKTRGQQVTLSCSPISGHRSVSWYQQTPGQGLQFLFEYFSETQRNKGNFPGRFSGRQFSNSRSEMNVSTLELGDSALYLCASSSSGRGDTQYFGPGTRLTVL.

The V gene is TRBV25-1, the J gene TRBJ1-1, with TRBD1 identical over 10 bases. The germline V gene encodes CDR1 MGHDK and CDR2 SYGVNS. The CDR3 runs 17 residues. V lost 5 bases and J lost 1; bases outside the gene matches: 10. DNA of the CDR3: TGTGCCAGCAGTCCTGTGGGACAGGGGAGCGCGAACACTGAAGCTTTCTTT. This codes for CASSPVGQGSANTEAFF.

The V call is TRBV7-2, the J call TRBJ2-3, with a possible D match to TRBD2 (5 bases). Germline-derived CDR1 and CDR2 are SGHTA and FQGNSA. V was shortened by 3 bases and J by 4 bases, with 17 bases between the two germline ends. The CDR3 loop spans 16 amino acids. As DNA, the CDR3 is TGTGCCAGCAGCTTGGTCTCTAGCAGGCCCCCAGATACGCAGTATTTT. Its translation: CASSLVSSRPPDTQYF.

The chain links TRBV9 to TRBJ2-1; possibly TRBD2 for D (6 bases). The ends were cut back, 0 bases at V and 3 bases at J, with 10 bases in the middle. CDR1 SGDLS and CDR2 YYNGEE come from the germline V gene. This CDR3 comprises 15 residues. In DNA, the CDR3 is TGTGCCAGCAGCGTAGTTGCGGGGTTCTACAATGAGCAGTTCTTC. This translates into CASSVVAGFYNEQFF. Based on the CDR3 plus reference TRBV9 and TRBJ2-1, the full variable domain is DSGVTQTPKHLITATGQRVTLRCSPRSGDLSVYWYQQSLDQGLQFLIQYYNGEERAKGNILERFSAQQFPDLHSELNLSSLELGDSALYFCASSVVAGFYNEQFFGPGTRLTVL.

This clone has more than one count but fewer than ten. The V gene is TRBV3-1 (or the pseudogene TRBV3-2), the J gene TRBJ2-6; TRBD1 agrees at 9 bases. Per germline, CDR1 LGHDT and CDR2 YNNKEL (reference sequence). V shed 4 bases and J 9 bases; nucleotides not matched to a gene: 7. The CDR3 extends over 15 amino acids. CDR3 DNA sequence: TGTGCCAGCAGCCTAAGGACAGGGGAGGTCAACGTCCTGACTTTC. This translates into CASSLRTGEVNVLTF.

The V gene is TRBV10-3, the J gene TRBJ2-7, with 8 bases that match TRBD2. Trimming cost V 11 bases and J 0 bases; bases outside gene matches: 12. From germline, CDR1 is ENHRY and CDR2 SYGVKD. The CDR3 runs to 15 residues. The CDR3 DNA sequence: TGTGCCTCTTCACTAGCGGCCCCGGACTCCTACGAGCAGTACTTC. Translated: CASSLAAPDSYEQYF.

As DNA, the CDR3 is TGTGCCAGCAGACAAAGTGGGCCCATCTCCTACGAGCAGTACTTC. It codes for CASRQSGPISYEQYF. The rearrangement uses TRBV2 and TRBJ2-7; D unclear. This CDR3 spans 15 amino acids. CDR1 and CDR2 from the germline V gene are SNHLY and FYNNEI. V was pared by 6 bases and J by 0 bases, with 15 bases between.

This sequence joins TRBV4-2 and TRBJ2-1; 10 bases map to TRBD2. The CDR3 sequence is 18 residues long. Germline lookup yields CDR1 LGHNA and CDR2 YNFKEQ. V shed 2 bases, J shed 1 base, and the junction held 8 bases outside the gene matches. CDR3 in amino acids: CASSQQVQREGSYNEQFF. The CDR3 bases are TGTGCCAGCAGCCAACAGGTCCAGCGGGAGGGTTCCTACAATGAGCAGTTCTTC.